These 7 T cell receptor beta chains came from one sample sequenced in a study of CD8 T cells in ankylosing spondylitis. Study observations and caveats: Blood of patients with ankylosing spondylitis appeared to be characterized by a TCR beta motif of eight highly homologous variants.

TCRdb reanalysed the 5' RACE reads using MiXCR and keeps one entry per CDR3 protein. The sample lists hundreds of thousands of distinct CDR3 sequences; 12% were seen once. No antigen has been assigned to these receptors. The material sequenced was blood, either unsorted or a sorted T cell fraction (not recorded which). The receptor set was obtained from a male donor with ankylosing spondylitis.

This clonotype has a count of ten or more. The J gene is TRBJ2-7, the V gene TRBV27; TRBD1 is a possible D gene (5 bases). V was clipped by 3 bases and J by 5 bases, with 8 bases between them. The CDR3 runs 12 residues. CDR1 is MNHEY and CDR2 is SMNVEV in the germline V gene (reference sequence). The CDR3 DNA sequence: TGTGCCAGCAGTTTCCCAGGGAACGAGCAGTACTTC. Its translation is CASSFPGNEQYF.

This clonotype was counted many times. The chain joins TRBV7-9 to TRBJ2-1, with no clear D. CDR1 is SEHNR and CDR2 is FQNEAQ in the germline V gene (reference sequence). V lost 2 bases, J lost 6 bases, and 8 bases lay in between. This CDR3 is 13 amino acids long. The CDR3 protein is CASSLFHFNEQFF. The CDR3 DNA sequence: TGTGCCAGCAGCTTATTCCACTTCAATGAGCAGTTCTTC.

The sample holds many counts of this clonotype. The chain combines TRBV5-5 with TRBJ2-5, with D perhaps matching TRBD1 (6 bases). Germline V lookup: CDR1 SGHKS, CDR2 YYEKEE (reference sequence). V lost 2 bases and J lost 4, with 9 bases in between. CDR3 length: 13 amino acids. As DNA, the CDR3 is TGTGCCAGCAGCTTCGCAGGGGTAGAGACCCAGTACTTC. Its protein product is CASSFAGVETQYF.

This clonotype has just a few counts. The rearrangement uses TRBV7-3 and TRBJ2-2; perhaps TRBD1 as D (6 bases). The germline CDR1 and CDR2 sequences are SGHTA and FQGTGA. V lost 8 bases and J 2 bases, leaving 12 bases between the germline ends. This CDR3 has 14 amino acids. The CDR3 loop is CASGVQGNTGELFF. The CDR3 DNA reads TGTGCCAGCGGTGTACAGGGCAACACCGGGGAGCTGTTTTTT.

The chain links TRBV7-2 to TRBJ2-5, with 10 bases fitting TRBD2. The V gene end was trimmed by 1 base and the J gene end by 4 bases; junction bases not matched to a gene: 9. The CDR3 consists of 17 residues. CDR1 and CDR2 from the germline V gene are SGHTA and FQGNSA. Here the CDR3 reads CASSLGVAGGFGETQYF. CDR3 DNA: TGTGCCAGCAGCTTAGGGGTAGCGGGGGGTTTCGGAGAGACCCAGTACTTC.

The sample holds many counts of this clonotype. The rearrangement uses TRBV10-3 and TRBJ2-3; D gene unclear. The CDR3 runs to 15 residues. Trimming removed 0 bases from V and 8 bases from J, with 15 bases in between. Germline CDR1 is ENHRY and CDR2 is SYGVKD. This CDR3 is CAISESFEPGSTQYF. The CDR3 bases are TGTGCCATCAGTGAGTCGTTCGAACCTGGGTCTACGCAGTATTTT.

This clonotype was recorded many times. Here the CDR3 DNA reads TGCAGCGTTGAACGTCTAGCGGGCACCGGGGAGCTGTTTTTT. Translated, it gives CSVERLAGTGELFF. The chain couples TRBV29-1 to TRBJ2-2; 8 bases line up with TRBD2. With 2 bases clipped from V and 4 bases from J, the junction kept 3 bases outside the gene matches. The CDR3 is 14 residues long. CDR1 is SQVTM, CDR2 ANQGSEA, per germline.